This TCR beta chain was sequenced during a study of T cell repertoires in cytomegalovirus infection. The V gene lost 4 bases and the J gene lost 9 bases, with 10 bases spanning the gap. This CDR3 spans 12 amino acids. Per the germline V gene, CDR1 is SGHTA and CDR2 is FQGNSA. TCRdb independently ran MiXCR on the reads; one entry per CDR3 protein. The sample shows about 47,000 distinct CDR3 sequences, roughly a fifth of them seen only once. This clonotype has a handful of counts. Its matching antigen is unknown. The receptor's source is a human donor in good health (CMV status not recorded). Some clones in this sample may be carry-over from other donors' samples. Material: CD8+ T cells from cultured PBMCs, obtained from culture after CMV antigen stimulation. The chain employs TRBV7-2 and TRBJ1-3; D call uncertain. The CDR3 loop is CASSYVLGTIYF. The DNA of the CDR3 is TGTGCCAGCAGCTACGTTCTGGGCACCATATATTTT. Combining the CDR3 with reference TRBV7-2 and TRBJ1-3 gives the whole variable domain GAGVSQSPSNKVTEKGKDVELRCDPISGHTALYWYRQSLGQGLEFLIYFQGNSAPDKSGLPSDRFSAERTGGSVSTLTIQRTQQEDSAVYLCASSYVLGTIYFGEGSWLTVV.